Following are 26 T cell receptor beta chains from one sample sequenced in a study of blood T cell repertoires in COVID-19. This table comes from immunoSEQ multiplex PCR, and its TCRdb copy is limited to in-frame clones, with some not included. The sample lists about 86,000 clones, around 81% seen once, with 3% to 3.5% in the top ten. Sequenced material: peripheral blood. The receptors originated from a middle-aged man with acute or convalescent COVID-19.

The chain joins TRBV6-6 to TRBJ2-7; TRBD2 aligns across 13 bases. This CDR3 has 15 amino acids. V shed 6 bases and J 5 bases; nucleotides not matched to a gene: 7. From germline, CDR1 is MNHNY and CDR2 SVGAGI (reference sequence). The CDR3 is CASSPGLAGVHEQYF. CDR3 bases: TGTGCCAGCAGCCCCGGACTAGCGGGAGTCCACGAGCAGTACTTC.

The rearrangement uses TRBV5-1 and TRBJ2-4; TRBD2 aligns across 10 bases. This CDR3 is 14 amino acids long. Germline CDR1 and CDR2: SGHRS and YFSETQ. J lost 7 bases, V lost 4 bases, and 5 bases had no gene match. The CDR3 protein is CASSQAGGQNIQYF. In DNA, the CDR3 is TGCGCCAGCAGCCAAGCGGGGGGGCAGAACATTCAGTACTTC.

The chain's CDR3 is CASCSGGAEETQYF. CDR3 in DNA: TGTGCCAGCTGTAGCGGGGGGGCCGAAGAGACCCAGTACTTC. The V call is TRBV3-1 (or the pseudogene TRBV3-2), the J call TRBJ2-5; 11 nucleotides align to TRBD2. The CDR3 length is 14 residues. The junction had 5 bases not matched to a gene; V was cut back by 8 bases and J by 3 bases. CDR1 is LGHDT, CDR2 YNNKEL, per germline (reference sequence).

The chain employs TRBV4-3 and TRBJ2-3; the D gene is possibly TRBD2 (6 bases). Trimming left V 3 bases short and J 0 bases short, with 10 bases between. The CDR3 covers 15 residues. The germline gives CDR1 LGHNA, CDR2 YSLEER. The CDR3 loop reads CASSHGGISTDTQYF. In nucleotides, the CDR3 is TGCGCCAGCAGCCATGGGGGGATTAGCACAGATACGCAGTATTTT.

The CDR3 here is CASSRQTNYGYTF. CDR3 nucleotide sequence: TGTGCCAGCAGTCGACAGACGAACTATGGCTACACCTTC. The chain combines TRBV6-5 with TRBJ1-2, with TRBD1 as a possible D gene (5 bases). The germline gives CDR1 MNHEY, CDR2 SVGAGI. This CDR3 has 13 amino acids. Trimming pared 5 bases from V and 2 bases from J, leaving 9 bases between.

The gene calls are TRBV5-8 and TRBJ2-3; unclear D gene. The V gene's germline CDR1 is SGHTS and CDR2 YDEGEE. The ends were cut back, 4 bases at V and 2 bases at J, with 2 bases in the middle. This CDR3 region has 11 residues. The DNA for the CDR3 is TGTGCCAGCAGCCTCACAGATACGCAGTATTTT. It codes for CASSLTDTQYF.

The chain has TRBV7-2 and TRBJ1-2; weak D call: TRBD1 (6 bases). CDR3 length equals 16 residues. Germline loops: CDR1 SGHTA, CDR2 FQGNSA. Trimming left V 3 bases short and J 6 bases short, with 20 bases between. Here the CDR3 DNA reads TGTGCCAGCAGCTTGTTCTCCCGGGGGGCGGGGAATGGCTACACCTTC. Its protein product is CASSLFSRGAGNGYTF.

V is TRBV19 and J is TRBJ1-1; D is ambiguous. Trimming removed 1 base at V and 1 base at J, with 7 bases between. This CDR3 region has 14 residues. Germline V gene lookup returns CDR1 LNHDA and CDR2 SQIVND (reference sequence). DNA of the CDR3: TGTGCCAGTAGTATAGCACAGTCGAACACTGAAGCTTTCTTT. Encoded protein: CASSIAQSNTEAFF.

The rearrangement uses TRBV24-1 and TRBJ2-5, with D possibly TRBD1 on 5 matching bases. The germline CDR1 and CDR2 sequences are KGHDR and SFDVKD. The CDR3 consists of 14 residues. Trimming pared 4 bases from V and 5 bases from J, leaving 13 bases between. The CDR3 here is CATSDLRATETQYF. CDR3 DNA: TGTGCCACCAGTGACCTCAGGGCGACGGAGACCCAGTACTTC.

The CDR3 bases are TGTGCCAGCAGTGAAGCCCGCACTGCCTACGAGCAGTACTTC. This encodes CASSEARTAYEQYF. V usage is TRBV2 and J usage is TRBJ2-7, with no clear D. The germline gives CDR1 SNHLY, CDR2 FYNNEI. CDR3 length equals 14 residues. The V end lost 0 bases, the J end lost 2 bases, and 8 bases lay between the germline ends.

This clone appeared once. The chain couples TRBV10-3 to TRBJ2-7; TRBD2 agrees at 11 bases. Looked up from germline, CDR1 is ENHRY and CDR2 is SYGVKD. The length of the CDR3 is 18 residues. V dropped 4 bases and J dropped 3; count of bases not matched to a gene: 14. CDR3 protein: CAISASFITSGRNYEQYF. CDR3 DNA: TGTGCCATCAGTGCCTCCTTCATCACTAGCGGGAGAAACTACGAGCAGTACTTC.

CDR3 region: CASSSGTSGRAGEELFF. CDR3 in DNA: TGTGCCAGCTCGTCCGGGACTAGCGGGAGAGCGGGGGAGGAGCTGTTTTTT. The rearrangement joins TRBV18 to TRBJ2-2, with 14 bases matching TRBD2. Germline V lookup: CDR1 KGHSH, CDR2 LQKENI. The junction had 13 bases not matched to a gene; V was cut back by 6 bases and J by 10 bases. The CDR3 is 17 amino acids.

This clone was counted once. The chain uses TRBV5-1 and TRBJ2-5; tentatively, D is TRBD1 (6 bases). The germline V and J ends were trimmed by 4 bases and 5 bases, with 15 bases remaining between them. The length of the CDR3 is 14 residues. Germline V lookup: CDR1 SGHRS, CDR2 YFSETQ. The CDR3 sequence: CASSPGQLLETQYF. The CDR3, as DNA: TGCGCCAGCAGCCCCGGACAGCTTTTGGAGACCCAGTACTTC.

This sequence joins TRBV5-1 and TRBJ2-3, with 10 bases identical to TRBD2. Germline values: CDR1 SGHRS, CDR2 YFSETQ. J lost 5 bases, V lost 0 bases, and 6 bases had no gene match. The CDR3 is 16 residues long. The CDR3, as DNA: TGCGCCAGCAGCTTGGTTAGCGGGGGGAATTTAGATACGCAGTATTTT. Protein sequence: CASSLVSGGNLDTQYF.

The CDR3 nucleotides read TGTGCCAGCAGCTTAACGGCCGGGGGGAGGGCGGATACGCAGTATTTT. Protein: CASSLTAGGRADTQYF. The V and J genes are TRBV7-6 and TRBJ2-3; 7 bases align to TRBD2. Germline V gene data show CDR1 as SGHVS and CDR2 as FNYEAQ. V lost 2 bases, J lost 6 bases, and 11 bases stayed unmatched. This CDR3 has 16 amino acids.

The chain links TRBV6-1 to TRBJ1-5; possibly TRBD1 for D (5 bases). V gave up 3 bases and J gave up 1 base, with 10 bases separating them. From germline, CDR1 is MNHNS and CDR2 SASEGT. The CDR3 is 15 residues long. The CDR3 nucleotides read TGTGCCAGCAGTGACCAGGGCCTCAGCAATCAGCCCCAGCATTTT. It translates to CASSDQGLSNQPQHF.

V gene TRBV11-3 combines with J gene TRBJ1-6, with D maybe TRBD1 (6 bases). The V and J ends lost 3 bases and 8 bases respectively, with 14 bases between them. CDR1 is SGHNT, CDR2 YENEEA, per germline. This CDR3 is 15 amino acids long. The CDR3 sequence: CASSFSSGGDSPLHF. As DNA, the CDR3 is TGTGCCAGCAGCTTCTCGAGCGGGGGCGATTCACCCCTCCACTTT.

The chain recombines TRBV6-2 or TRBV6-3 with TRBJ1-4; D call uncertain. Germline V CDR1 and CDR2: MNHEY, SVGEGT. The CDR3 covers 14 residues. With 6 bases removed from V and 7 bases from J, the gap between germline ends came to 15 bases. The CDR3, as DNA: TGTGCCAGCAGCCGCTCTACCGCGCCTGAAAAACTGTTTTTT. Protein product: CASSRSTAPEKLFF.

This clone has more than one count but fewer than ten. The CDR3: CASSQDQTLAGGPDTQYF. CDR3 DNA: TGCGCCAGCAGCCAAGATCAGACCCTAGCGGGAGGGCCGGATACGCAGTATTTT. The gene calls are TRBV4-3 and TRBJ2-3; 12 nucleotides align to TRBD2. Per the germline V gene, CDR1 is LGHNA and CDR2 is YSLEER. Trimming at V came to 0 bases and at J to 6 bases, leaving 10 bases not matched to a gene. CDR3 length equals 18 residues.

The rearrangement joins TRBV9 to TRBJ2-3; tentative D call: TRBD1 (6 bases). Germline assignment: CDR1 SGDLS and CDR2 YYNGEE. Trimming stripped 1 base from V and 3 bases from J, with 15 bases between. The CDR3 sequence is 16 residues long. CDR3 coding DNA: TGTGCCAGCAGCGTATCCATAGGGGGAGTTACAGATACGCAGTATTTT. Translated, it gives CASSVSIGGVTDTQYF.

Notes on this clone: The sample carries other DNA sequences with the same CDR3. The chain carries TRBV30 and TRBJ1-1, with D perhaps TRBD1 (5 bases). In germline, CDR1 is GTSNPN, CDR2 SVGIG (reference sequence). The CDR3 has 14 amino acids. Trimming left V 0 bases short and J 1 base short, with 9 bases between. The CDR3 nucleotides are TGTGCCTGGAGTGTACTCGGGGGGAACACTGAAGCTTTCTTT. As protein: CAWSVLGGNTEAFF.

The V call is TRBV19, the J call TRBJ1-2; 10 bases line up with TRBD1. Trimming removed 5 bases from V and 5 bases from J; junction bases left unmatched: 5. The CDR3 is 14 amino acids. Germline loops: CDR1 LNHDA, CDR2 SQIVND (reference sequence). The CDR3 protein is CASSPGQGFYGYTF. As DNA, the CDR3 is TGTGCCAGTAGTCCGGGACAGGGGTTTTATGGCTACACCTTC.

This clone was detected once. The chain combines TRBV18 with TRBJ2-2; 8 nucleotides match TRBD1. The germline CDR1 and CDR2 sequences are KGHSH and LQKENI. V lost 0 bases, J lost 8 bases, and 5 bases stayed unmatched. CDR3 length: 15 amino acids. The CDR3 spells CASSPPVGQGGELFF. The CDR3 nucleotides are TGTGCCAGCTCACCACCGGTCGGACAGGGAGGGGAGCTGTTTTTT.

The chain has TRBV10-3 and TRBJ2-5, with TRBD1 matching 10 bases. The CDR3 has 15 residues. CDR1 ENHRY and CDR2 SYGVKD come from the germline V gene. V dropped 3 bases and J dropped 5; count of bases not matched to a gene: 6. The CDR3 reads CAISESGQGGETQYF. CDR3 DNA sequence: TGTGCCATCAGTGAAAGCGGACAGGGGGGGGAGACCCAGTACTTC.

The chain links TRBV18 to TRBJ1-6; D is ambiguous. V was shortened by 3 bases and J by 9 bases, with 6 bases between the two germline ends. This CDR3 contains 12 residues. Germline CDR1 KGHSH, CDR2 LQKENI. In nucleotides, the CDR3 is TGTGCCAGCTCACCGAGTATTTCACCCCTCCACTTT. Protein product: CASSPSISPLHF.

This clone was recorded only once. This chain joins TRBV24-1 and TRBJ2-2; TRBD2 agrees at 13 bases. Germline CDR1 KGHDR, CDR2 SFDVKD. Unmatched junction bases numbered 7, after V lost 3 bases and J lost 4 bases. CDR3 size: 18 residues. The CDR3, as DNA: TGTGCCACCAGTGATCCCGGGACTAGCGGGGCGGGCACCGGGGAGCTGTTTTTT. Translating gives CATSDPGTSGAGTGELFF.